This is a list of T cell receptor beta chains from one sample in a study of graft-versus-host responses after intestinal transplantation. No antigen is known for these receptors. Generated by immunoSEQ multiplex PCR, the TCRdb table keeps only in-frame clones and is missing some. In the table there are 70,000 or so clones, about 87% of which are singletons. Sample: unstimulated CD4+ T cells sorted from spleen or lymph node cells, taken before transplant. These receptor sequences come from a human donor who was the organ donor for an intestinal transplant. Both conserved end residues are part of each CDR3. The D gene is left open where the match is weak. Not every row has a clone size; where given, it reads once, few, many or a size class.

V gene: TRBV27
J gene: TRBJ1-3
clone size: .
D gene: .
CDR3 protein: CASSSTGTGGNTIYF
CDR3 DNA: TGTGCCAGCAGCTCGACCGGGACCGGAGGGAACACCATATATTTT

V gene: TRBV15
J gene: TRBJ2-1
clone size: .
D gene: .
CDR3 protein: CATSRQRGKSGNNEQFF
CDR3 DNA: TGTGCCACCAGCAGACAAAGGGGGAAATCAGGAAACAATGAGCAGTTCTTC

V gene: TRBV6-4
J gene: TRBJ1-2
clone size: .
D gene: .
CDR3 protein: CASKDSHYGYTF
CDR3 DNA: TGTGCCAGTAAGGACAGCCACTATGGCTACACCTTC

V gene: TRBV9
J gene: TRBJ2-2
clone size: .
D gene: .
CDR3 protein: CASSVLGAGTGELFF
CDR3 DNA: TGTGCCAGCAGCGTATTGGGGGCGGGCACCGGGGAGCTGTTTTTT

V gene: TRBV2
J gene: TRBJ1-1
clone size: .
D gene: TRBD1
CDR3 protein: CASSATGTGPEAFF
CDR3 DNA: TGTGCCAGCAGCGCCACCGGGACAGGACCTGAAGCTTTCTTT

V gene: TRBV4-3
J gene: TRBJ2-4
clone size: .
D gene: TRBD2
CDR3 protein: CASSPTSGGAAKNIQYF
CDR3 DNA: TGCGCCAGCAGCCCTACTAGCGGGGGGGCAGCCAAAAACATTCAGTACTTC

V gene: TRBV15
J gene: TRBJ1-3
clone size: .
D gene: .
CDR3 protein: CATSREPTVAGNTIYF
CDR3 DNA: TGTGCCACCAGCAGAGAACCTACAGTTGCCGGAAACACCATATATTTT

V gene: TRBV28
J gene: TRBJ2-2
clone size: .
D gene: .
CDR3 protein: CASSLAGRRTGELFF
CDR3 DNA: TGTGCCAGCAGTTTGGCAGGGCGAAGGACCGGGGAGCTGTTTTTT

V gene: TRBV28
J gene: TRBJ2-3
clone size: .
D gene: .
CDR3 protein: CASTTVGQGRDTQYF
CDR3 DNA: TGTGCCAGCACTACTGTGGGTCAGGGGCGCGATACGCAGTATTTT

V gene: TRBV2
J gene: TRBJ1-5
clone size: .
D gene: TRBD1
CDR3 protein: CASREKDRGFGQPQHF
CDR3 DNA: TGTGCCAGCAGAGAAAAGGACAGGGGCTTCGGGCAGCCCCAGCATTTT

V gene: TRBV15
J gene: TRBJ1-2
clone size: .
D gene: .
CDR3 protein: CATSRDVTGGYGYTF
CDR3 DNA: TGTGCCACCAGCAGAGACGTAACGGGGGGCTATGGCTACACCTTC

V gene: TRBV5-1
J gene: TRBJ2-3
clone size: .
D gene: .
CDR3 protein: CASSWDSNTQYF
CDR3 DNA: TGCGCCAGCAGCTGGGACTCAAATACGCAGTATTTT

V gene: TRBV28
J gene: TRBJ2-6
clone size: .
D gene: .
CDR3 protein: CASSPGSGANVLTF
CDR3 DNA: TGTGCCAGCAGTCCCGGGTCTGGGGCCAACGTCCTGACTTTC

V gene: TRBV30
J gene: TRBJ1-2
clone size: .
D gene: .
CDR3 protein: CASEWGLRYTF
CDR3 DNA: TGTGCCTCGGAGTGGGGACTTCGCTACACCTTC

V gene: TRBV2
J gene: TRBJ2-5
clone size: few
D gene: TRBD2
CDR3 protein: CASRRLAGAQETQYF
CDR3 DNA: TGTGCCAGCAGACGACTAGCGGGGGCTCAAGAGACCCAGTACTTC

V gene: TRBV25-1
J gene: TRBJ2-3
clone size: .
D gene: .
CDR3 protein: CASSERRLGDTQYF
CDR3 DNA: TGTGCCAGCAGTGAGCGTAGACTAGGGGATACGCAGTATTTT

V gene: TRBV13
J gene: TRBJ1-1
clone size: once
D gene: .
CDR3 protein: CASSWRGTGLGMNTEAFF
CDR3 DNA: TGTGCCAGCAGCTGGAGAGGCACAGGGTTGGGGATGAACACTGAAGCTTTCTTT

V gene: TRBV11-3
J gene: TRBJ2-1
clone size: .
D gene: TRBD2
CDR3 protein: CASSWGLAGWGNEQFF
CDR3 DNA: TGTGCCAGCAGCTGGGGTCTAGCGGGCTGGGGGAATGAGCAGTTCTTC